The next 6 T cell receptor beta chains were all read from a single sample in a study of blood T cell repertoires in COVID-19. Some clones are missing from TCRdb's copy, which holds only in-frame ones; the method was immunoSEQ multiplex PCR. The repertoire consists of about 170,000 clones, with approximately 92% occurring once and the leading ten covering under 5%. The specimen sequenced was peripheral blood. The receptors shown here come from a woman aged 45-65 years with acute or convalescent COVID-19.

This clone was seen just once. The J gene is TRBJ1-1, the V gene TRBV29-1, with a weak D call TRBD1 (5 bases). This CDR3 comprises 12 residues. V lost 6 bases and J 1 base, leaving 9 bases between the germline ends. CDR1 and CDR2 (germline): SQVTM, ANQGSEA. The CDR3 sequence: CSVNQGNTEAFF. The CDR3 nucleotides read TGCAGCGTGAACCAGGGGAACACTGAAGCTTTCTTT.

The V and J genes are TRBV30 and TRBJ2-1; D is possibly TRBD2 (7 bases). Trimming removed 0 bases from V and 10 bases from J, with 13 bases in between. CDR3 length equals 13 residues. CDR1 GTSNPN and CDR2 SVGIG come from the germline V gene (reference sequence). Written as DNA, the CDR3 is TGTGCCTGGAGTGTACGGACGGGGGGCGAGCAGTTCTTC. Translation: CAWSVRTGGEQFF. Combining the CDR3 with reference TRBV30 and TRBJ2-1 gives the whole variable domain SQTIHQWPATLVQPVGSPLSLECTVEGTSNPNLYWYRQAAGRGLQLLFYSVGIGQISSEVPQNLSASRPQDRQFILSSKKLLLSDSGFYLCAWSVRTGGEQFFGPGTRLTVL.

The table lists this clone with a count of one. V gene TRBV7-9 combines with J gene TRBJ1-1; D perhaps matches TRBD1 (6 bases). With 1 base removed from V and 5 bases from J, the gap between germline ends came to 11 bases. The CDR3 totals 14 residues. Per germline, CDR1 SEHNR and CDR2 FQNEAQ (reference sequence). The CDR3 DNA sequence: TGTGCCAGCAGCTTAGGGGCCAGGGGTACTGAAGCTTTCTTT. This sequence encodes CASSLGARGTEAFF. The full variable domain, with the rest looked up from reference TRBV7-9 and TRBJ1-1, is DTGVSQNPRHKITKRGQNVTFRCDPISEHNRLYWYRQTLGQGPEFLTYFQNEAQLEKSRLLSDRFSAERPKGSFSTLEIQRTEQGDSAMYLCASSLGARGTEAFFGQGTRLTVV.

CDR3 region: CASSLDREYDTEAFF. CDR3 nucleotides: TGTGCCAGCAGTTTAGACAGGGAGTACGACACTGAAGCTTTCTTT. The V call is TRBV27, the J call TRBJ1-1; 7 bases line up with TRBD1. CDR1 and CDR2 (germline): MNHEY, SMNVEV (reference sequence). There are 15 residues in the CDR3. J gave up 3 bases and V 2 bases, and 6 bases lay outside the gene matches.

The gene calls are TRBV29-1 and TRBJ1-1; weak D call: TRBD1 (5 bases). The CDR3 length is 11 residues. Germline lookup yields CDR1 SQVTM and CDR2 ANQGSEA. Trimming left V 7 bases short and J 5 bases short, with 11 bases between. CDR3 bases: TGCAGCGGAATAAGGGGTACTGAAGCTTTCTTT. Amino acid sequence: CSGIRGTEAFF.

The rearrangement links TRBV12-3 or TRBV12-4 to TRBJ2-2; D is unclear. The CDR3 has 12 residues. Trimming took 5 bases from V and 6 from J, leaving 7 bases between them. This chain's CDR3 is CASSPVPGELFF. The CDR3 coding sequence is TGTGCCAGCAGTCCGGTCCCCGGGGAGCTGTTTTTT.